The present T cell receptor beta chain was sequenced within a study of T cells in Graves' hyperthyroidism and ophthalmopathy. Overall study findings and caveats: Blood also carried most thyroid clonotypes expanded above 0.001.

Per the germline V gene, CDR1 is MGHRA and CDR2 is YSYEKL. The CDR3 spans 17 residues. With V trimmed by 0 bases and J by 4 bases, 8 bases remained unmatched. Details on this clonotype: Its specificity is not known.

Hyperthyroidism in the patients, aged 18 to 65, was newly diagnosed and under 2 months in duration. Clinical symptoms, serum thyroxine, TRAb, thyroid ultrasound and orbital computed tomography established diagnosis. The PBMCs studied were ones that came from roughly 9.1 ml fresh peripheral blood. Researchers took RNA transcripts and amplified the TCR beta CDR3 regions from them. The HTBI primer set was used in a first-round RT-PCR of the TCR CDR3. TCRdb itself ran the multiplex PCR reads through MiXCR, one entry per CDR3 protein. This table holds 400,000 to 500,000 distinct CDR3 sequences, approximately 15% found once.

This sequence originates from a woman between 18 and 30 years old with Graves' hyperthyroidism. The chain couples TRBV4-1 to TRBJ2-2, with 7 bases aligning to TRBD2. The sequenced material came from blood. The CDR3 spells CASSQDNGGGGTGELFF. Written as DNA, the CDR3 is TGCGCCAGCAGCCAAGATAATGGGGGGGGTGGCACCGGGGAGCTGTTTTTT.